One and the same sample provided the 14 T cell receptor beta chains below, sequenced in a study of cytomegalovirus exposure and HLA in healthy donors. In the PCR, 60 Vbeta and 13 Jbeta primers were used. Repertoires were generated with immunoSEQ multiplex PCR, while TCRdb's copy carries only in-frame clones and drops some. The data contain 77,000 or so clones, more than 65% of them singletons. Material: PBMCs. The receptors were sampled from a man aged 65 to 85 in good health and CMV-seropositive.

The rearrangement uses TRBV19 and TRBJ2-7, with 7 bases aligning to TRBD1. The J segment lost 2 bases and the V segment lost 1 base, leaving 8 bases of the junction unmatched. The germline V gene has CDR1 LNHDA and CDR2 SQIVND (reference sequence). The CDR3 extends over 16 amino acids. CDR3 residues: CASSIGGTAGPYEQYF. The CDR3 DNA reads TGTGCCAGTAGTATAGGGGGGACAGCCGGCCCCTACGAGCAGTACTTC. The full variable domain, rest sourced from reference TRBV19 and TRBJ2-7, is DGGITQSPKYLFRKEGQNVTLSCEQNLNHDAMYWYRQDPGQGLRLIYYSQIVNDFQKGDIAEGYSVSREKKESFPLTVTSAQKNPTAFYLCASSIGGTAGPYEQYFGPGTRLTVT.

The chain combines TRBV28 with TRBJ2-1; 10 bases are a match to TRBD1. With 3 bases clipped from V and 8 bases from J, the junction kept 4 bases outside the gene matches. The CDR3 is 14 residues long. CDR1 is MDHEN, CDR2 SYDVKM, per germline. The CDR3 coding sequence is TGTGCCAGCAGTTTGGGACAGGGGTTGGATGAGCAGTTCTTC. It translates to CASSLGQGLDEQFF.

The chain has TRBV7-6 and TRBJ2-3; D possibly corresponds to TRBD2 (6 bases). Per germline, CDR1 SGHVS and CDR2 FNYEAQ. CDR3 size: 16 residues. V was trimmed by 2 bases and J by 2 bases, leaving 14 bases between them. The CDR3 sequence: CASSLRAGPSTDTQYF. The CDR3 nucleotides are TGTGCCAGCAGCTTAAGAGCGGGTCCTTCCACAGATACGCAGTATTTT.

V gene TRBV19 combines with J gene TRBJ1-5; possibly TRBD1 for D (6 bases). CDR1 LNHDA and CDR2 SQIVND come from the germline V gene (reference sequence). There are 14 residues in the CDR3. Trimming cost V 3 bases and J 11 bases, with 17 bases left between them. CDR3 DNA sequence: TGTGCCAGTAGTATGGGGCGACAGGCAATAGCCCAGCATTTT. This encodes CASSMGRQAIAQHF.

There are a few counts of this clone. CDR3 nucleotide sequence: TGTGCCTCGGGTGGGGCAGTCTTTCAAGGATCACCCCTCCACTTT. Its translation is CASGGAVFQGSPLHF. The chain is built from TRBV30 and TRBJ1-6, with D tentatively TRBD1 (5 bases). Trimming left V 7 bases short and J 10 bases short, with 23 bases between. Germline CDR1 and CDR2: GTSNPN and SVGIG (reference sequence). The CDR3 is 15 residues long.

V is TRBV6-5 and J is TRBJ1-5; D gene ambiguous. The CDR3 is 15 residues long. V lost 6 bases, J lost 0 bases, and 12 bases lay in between. Germline V gives CDR1 MNHEY, CDR2 SVGAGI. CDR3 loop: CASSPTYFSNQPQHF. CDR3 DNA sequence: TGTGCCAGCAGCCCGACATACTTTAGCAATCAGCCCCAGCATTTT.

The rearrangement links TRBV19 to TRBJ1-2; perhaps TRBD1 as D (6 bases). Trimming left V 0 bases short and J 10 bases short, with 18 bases between. The CDR3 runs 15 residues. Germline V gives CDR1 LNHDA, CDR2 SQIVND (reference sequence). The CDR3 DNA is TGTGCCAGTAGTATAGAGACTGCCCGACAGGCGATCTACACCTTC. Its protein is CASSIETARQAIYTF.

The rearrangement links TRBV29-1 to TRBJ2-5; D is possibly TRBD1 (5 bases). The CDR3 is 15 amino acids. V shed 2 bases and J shed 5 bases, with 18 bases lying between them. Germline-derived CDR1 and CDR2 are SQVTM and ANQGSEA. In DNA form, the CDR3 reads TGCAGCGTTGAACTCCAGGGTGGGTTGATGGAGACCCAGTACTTC. It codes for CSVELQGGLMETQYF.

V and J are TRBV10-3 and TRBJ1-6; 9 bases are shared with TRBD1. The CDR3 consists of 15 residues. Trimming took 7 bases from V and 7 from J; bases not matched to a gene: 8. Germline V gene data show CDR1 as ENHRY and CDR2 as SYGVKD. The CDR3 here is CAIKSGDRVNSPLHF. The CDR3 nucleotides read TGTGCCATCAAGTCAGGGGACAGGGTAAATTCACCCCTCCACTTT.

J is TRBJ2-1 and V is TRBV4-1, with D possibly being TRBD2 (6 bases). The CDR3 has 17 residues. V dropped 1 base and J dropped 0 bases, with 13 bases sitting between them. Germline lookup yields CDR1 MGHRA and CDR2 YSYEKL. The CDR3 loop is CASSQGVSGYSYNEQFF. CDR3 DNA: TGCGCCAGCAGCCAAGGTGTTAGCGGCTACTCCTACAATGAGCAGTTCTTC.

This clone was detected once. This rearrangement joins TRBV4-1 to TRBJ1-4; D is perhaps TRBD1 (6 bases). With 4 bases removed from V and 7 bases from J, the gap between germline ends came to 13 bases. CDR1 is MGHRA, CDR2 YSYEKL, per germline. CDR3 size: 14 residues. This CDR3 reads CASSPGVEGEKLFF. The CDR3 DNA sequence: TGCGCCAGCAGCCCAGGGGTGGAAGGTGAAAAACTGTTTTTT.

The CDR3, as DNA: TGTGCCTGGAAAGTTTCGACTGCCGGTGAAAAACTGTTTTTT. Protein: CAWKVSTAGEKLFF. The rearrangement links TRBV30 to TRBJ1-4, with D unresolved. The V end lost 4 bases, the J end lost 7 bases, and 16 bases lay between the germline ends. The CDR3 is made up of 14 amino acids. The V gene's germline CDR1 is GTSNPN and CDR2 SVGIG (reference sequence).

V is TRBV19 and J is TRBJ1-1; 9 nucleotides agree with TRBD1. This CDR3 contains 16 residues. J gave up 4 bases and V 4 bases, and 10 bases lay outside the gene matches. Germline-derived CDR1 and CDR2 are LNHDA and SQIVND (reference sequence). This chain's CDR3 is CASSKFTGGPGTEAFF. In nucleotides, the CDR3 is TGTGCCAGTAGTAAGTTCACAGGGGGCCCTGGCACTGAAGCTTTCTTT.

The chain carries TRBV7-8 and TRBJ2-3, with D possibly TRBD2 on 5 matching bases. Germline CDR1 reads SGHVS; CDR2 reads FQNEAQ. V was trimmed by 1 base and J by 7 bases, leaving 15 bases between them. The CDR3 runs 15 residues. This chain's CDR3 is CASSLDLASSYTQYF. The CDR3, as DNA: TGTGCCAGCAGCTTAGACCTAGCTTCCTCTTATACGCAGTATTTT.